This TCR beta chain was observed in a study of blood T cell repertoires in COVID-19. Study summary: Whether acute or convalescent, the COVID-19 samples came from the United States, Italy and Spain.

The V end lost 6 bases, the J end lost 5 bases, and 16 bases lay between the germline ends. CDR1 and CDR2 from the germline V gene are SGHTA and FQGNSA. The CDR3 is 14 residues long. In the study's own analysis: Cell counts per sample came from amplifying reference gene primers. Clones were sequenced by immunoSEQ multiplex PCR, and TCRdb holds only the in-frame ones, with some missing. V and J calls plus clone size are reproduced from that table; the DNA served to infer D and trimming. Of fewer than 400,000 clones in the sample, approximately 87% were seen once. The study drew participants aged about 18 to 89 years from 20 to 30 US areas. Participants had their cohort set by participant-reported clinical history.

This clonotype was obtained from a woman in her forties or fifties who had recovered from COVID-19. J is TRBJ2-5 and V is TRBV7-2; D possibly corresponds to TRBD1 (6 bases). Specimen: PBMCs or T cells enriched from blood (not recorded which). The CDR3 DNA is TGTGCCAGCAGTCCACCCGGACAGACGGAGACCCAGTACTTC. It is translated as CASSPPGQTETQYF.